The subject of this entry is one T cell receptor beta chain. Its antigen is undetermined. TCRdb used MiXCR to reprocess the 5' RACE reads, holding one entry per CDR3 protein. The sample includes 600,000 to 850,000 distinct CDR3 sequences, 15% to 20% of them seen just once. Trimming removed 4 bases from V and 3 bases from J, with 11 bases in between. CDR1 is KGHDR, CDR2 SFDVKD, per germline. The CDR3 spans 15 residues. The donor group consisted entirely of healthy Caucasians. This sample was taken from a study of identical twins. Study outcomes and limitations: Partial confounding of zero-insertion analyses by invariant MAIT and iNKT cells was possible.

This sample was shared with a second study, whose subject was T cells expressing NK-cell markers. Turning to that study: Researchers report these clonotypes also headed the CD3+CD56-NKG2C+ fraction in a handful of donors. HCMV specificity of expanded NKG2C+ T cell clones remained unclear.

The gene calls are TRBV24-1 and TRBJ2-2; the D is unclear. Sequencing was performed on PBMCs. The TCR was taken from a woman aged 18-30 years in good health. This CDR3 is CATSDPREYTGELFF. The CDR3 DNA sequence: TGTGCCACCAGTGACCCCAGAGAATACACCGGGGAGCTGTTTTTT.